A selection of T cell receptor beta chains follows, all from one sample in a study of T cell responses to AZD1222 COVID-19 vaccine. Some clones are missing from TCRdb's copy, which holds only in-frame ones; the method was immunoSEQ multiplex PCR. This sample yields under 150,000 clones, of which about 91% are seen a single time; 3.6% belongs to the top ten. This sample comprised peripheral blood, obtained 28 days after the second AZD1222 dose. These receptors all stem from an adult who received the AZD1222 COVID-19 vaccine. The CDR3 runs from the conserved cysteine through the conserved F or W. Each record gives: CDR3 length, D gene, J gene, V gene, clone size, CDR3 DNA, CDR3 protein. The D gene is left open where the match is weak. Clone sizes are given selectively: once, few, many, or a class where the clone is expanded.

16 | NA | TRBJ1-6 | TRBV6-1 | NA | TGTGCCAGCAGTGAAGTCGCATACTCCTATAATTCACCCCTCCACTTT | CASSEVAYSYNSPLHF
13 | TRBD1 | TRBJ1-1 | TRBV28 | NA | TGTGCCAGCCAGGGACAGTCGAACACTGAAGCTTTCTTT | CASQGQSNTEAFF
14 | TRBD1 | TRBJ1-4 | TRBV19 | NA | TGTGCCAGTAGGGTCCGAGGGGGCGACGAAAAACTGTTTTTT | CASRVRGGDEKLFF
10 | NA | TRBJ1-6 | TRBV20-1 | NA | TGCAGTGCTAGTACGGTTACCCTCCACTTT | CSASTVTLHF
17 | TRBD1 | TRBJ1-1 | TRBV5-1 | NA | TGCGCCAGCAGCTTGGAAGGGGACAGGAGGATGAACACTGAAGCTTTCTTT | CASSLEGDRRMNTEAFF
14 | TRBD1 | TRBJ1-1 | TRBV6-5 | once | TGTGCCAGCATCCACAGGGGGCGGAACACTGAAGCTTTCTTT | CASIHRGRNTEAFF
17 | NA | TRBJ2-6 | TRBV30 | NA | TGTGCCTGGAGCCACCAGAATTGGGGTGCTGGGGCCAACGTCCTGACTTTC | CAWSHQNWGAGANVLTF
12 | NA | TRBJ2-2 | TRBV27 | NA | TGTGCCAGCAGTTTAAGGGCCGGGGAGCTGTTTTTT | CASSLRAGELFF
17 | NA | TRBJ1-2 | TRBV7-9 | NA | TGTGCCAGCAGCGCACAGGGAGGGGAACTCTCCGACTATGGCTACACCTTC | CASSAQGGELSDYGYTF
10 | NA | TRBJ1-1 | TRBV2 | few | TGTGCCAGCAGTGTCGGGGGAGCTTTCTTT | CASSVGGAFF
14 | NA | TRBJ2-5 | TRBV28 | NA | TGTGCCAGCAGTTTTGTGGGGGTCCAAGAGACCCAGTACTTC | CASSFVGVQETQYF
15 | TRBD2 | TRBJ2-5 | TRBV9 | NA | TGTGCCAGCAGCCCTACTAGCGGGAGTGAAGAGACCCAGTACTTC | CASSPTSGSEETQYF
15 | TRBD2 | TRBJ2-1 | TRBV19 | NA | TGTGCCAGTAGTATAGATGCGGGAGGGCTGCTTGAGCAGTTCTTC | CASSIDAGGLLEQFF
14 | TRBD1 | TRBJ1-6 | TRBV28 | NA | TGTGCCAGCAGTCCGACAGGGTATAATTCACCCCTCCACTTT | CASSPTGYNSPLHF
18 | TRBD2 | TRBJ2-1 | TRBV7-9 | NA | TGTGCCAGCAGCCCTCGTTCGGTAGCGGGAGCGCAATACAATGAGCAGTTCTTC | CASSPRSVAGAQYNEQFF
15 | TRBD2 | TRBJ2-2 | TRBV5-1 | NA | TGCGCCAGCAGGAAACTAGCGGGAGACACCGGGGAGCTGTTTTTT | CASRKLAGDTGELFF
14 | TRBD1 | TRBJ2-1 | TRBV19 | NA | TGTGCCAGTAGTGCGGGACAGGGTTTCTCCGAGCAGTTCTTC | CASSAGQGFSEQFF
17 | TRBD1 | TRBJ2-1 | TRBV4-1 | NA | TGCGCCAGCAGCCAAGACCTGACAGGGGGCGGCTACAATGAGCAGTTCTTC | CASSQDLTGGGYNEQFF
12 | NA | TRBJ2-1 | TRBV10-3 | NA | TGTGCCATCAGTCCAGGGTCCAATGAGCAGTTCTTC | CAISPGSNEQFF
13 | NA | TRBJ2-5 | TRBV12-3/TRBV12-4 | once | TGTGCCAGCAGGAAGACAGGCCAAGAGACCCAGTACTTC | CASRKTGQETQYF
15 | NA | TRBJ2-3 | TRBV27 | once | TGTGCCAGCAGTTTATTAGTTAGCGCCTGGGATACGCAGTATTTT | CASSLLVSAWDTQYF
13 | NA | TRBJ1-5 | TRBV10-3 | NA | TGTGCCATCAGTGAGGGAGGGAATCAGCCCCAGCATTTT | CAISEGGNQPQHF
16 | NA | TRBJ2-7 | TRBV7-2 | NA | TGTGCCAGCAGCTCCTTAACTCAGGGCCGGATCTACGAGCAGTACTTC | CASSSLTQGRIYEQYF
12 | NA | TRBJ2-7 | TRBV4-1 | medium-sized | TGCGCCAGCAGCCAAGGGGAAGGGCTGCAGTACTTC | CASSQGEGLQYF
17 | TRBD1 | TRBJ1-2 | TRBV4-1 | NA | TGCGCCAGCAGCCAAGCCGGATCAGGGGGCTTAGGCTATGGCTACACCTTC | CASSQAGSGGLGYGYTF
16 | NA | TRBJ2-6 | TRBV5-1 | once | TGCGCCAGCAGCACGGCCGCCTTCTCTGGGGCCAACGTCCTGACTTTC | CASSTAAFSGANVLTF
14 | NA | TRBJ1-3 | TRBV10-3 | NA | TGTGCCATCAGTGAGTTTTCCTCTGGAAACACCATATATTTT | CAISEFSSGNTIYF
14 | TRBD1 | TRBJ1-5 | TRBV28 | NA | TGTGCCAGCAGATCGACAGGGAGCAATCAGCCCCAGCATTTT | CASRSTGSNQPQHF
15 | NA | TRBJ1-1 | TRBV24-1 | NA | TGTGCCACCTCGCGGGGGGCGGTCGGAGACACTGAAGCTTTCTTT | CATSRGAVGDTEAFF
15 | TRBD1 | TRBJ1-1 | TRBV6-5 | NA | TGTGCCAGCAGCGACAGGGGCCTCCTTAACACTGAAGCTTTCTTT | CASSDRGLLNTEAFF
11 | NA | TRBJ1-2 | TRBV29-1 | NA | TGCAGCGTGGGGCTAGCGAGTGGCTACACCTTC | CSVGLASGYTF
12 | NA | TRBJ1-6 | TRBV27 | NA | TGTGCCAGCAGTGGGAGTAATTCACCCCTCCACTTT | CASSGSNSPLHF
13 | NA | TRBJ1-5 | TRBV10-3 | NA | TGTGCCATCCAACAGGGAAGCAATCAGCCCCAGCATTTT | CAIQQGSNQPQHF
16 | TRBD2 | TRBJ2-1 | TRBV19 | NA | TGTGCCAGTAGTCCGGGACTAGCGGGTGCATACAATGAGCAGTTCTTC | CASSPGLAGAYNEQFF